The 10 T cell receptor beta chains given below trace back to one sample, sequenced in a study of post-analysis software for immune sequencing data. Findings of the study overall: Relative to controls, patients had a few TRBV segments at higher frequency, with TRBV5-6, TRBV5-1 and TRBV20-1 among these.

The antigens these receptors bind are not known. TCR beta libraries were prepared from cDNA with unique molecular identifiers. TCRdb independently ran MiXCR on the PCR reads; one entry per CDR3 protein. The sample has hundreds of thousands of distinct CDR3 sequences; roughly three fifths are singletons. The specimen was blood. The receptors come from a girl aged 2-9 years with multiple sclerosis.

In this sample, this clonotype turned up a few times. The CDR3 protein is CASSYDPSPSNYGYTF. CDR3 DNA sequence: TGTGCCAGCAGTTACGATCCTAGTCCTTCGAACTATGGCTACACCTTC. The V call is TRBV6-5, the J call TRBJ1-2, with D uncertain. From germline, CDR1 is MNHEY and CDR2 SVGAGI. With 2 bases removed from V and 2 bases from J, the gap between germline ends came to 15 bases. The CDR3 is 16 amino acids.

V is TRBV20-1 and J is TRBJ1-4; 7 nucleotides match TRBD1. With V trimmed by 4 bases and J by 11 bases, 4 bases remained unmatched. The CDR3 loop spans 11 amino acids. Germline values: CDR1 DFQATT, CDR2 SNEGSKA (reference sequence). CDR3 residues: CSAITGDKLFF. In DNA, the CDR3 is TGCAGTGCTATTACAGGGGACAAACTGTTTTTT.

This clonotype appeared once. The chain couples TRBV6-5 to TRBJ2-5; D tentatively reads TRBD1 or TRBD2 (6 bases each). Germline CDR1 is MNHEY and CDR2 is SVGAGI. The CDR3 sequence is 14 residues long. The ends were cut back, 2 bases at V and 5 bases at J, with 12 bases in the middle. CDR3 protein: CASSYVGGYETQYF. For the CDR3, the DNA is TGTGCCAGCAGTTACGTGGGGGGCTATGAGACCCAGTACTTC.

This chain uses TRBV5-6 with TRBJ1-2; D unresolved. The V end was cut by 0 bases, the J end by 3 bases, with 6 bases between. Germline V gene lookup returns CDR1 SGHDT and CDR2 YYEEEE. The CDR3 runs 13 residues. Written as DNA, the CDR3 is TGTGCCAGCAGCTTGGTAATGGACTATGGCTACACCTTC. This gives the protein CASSLVMDYGYTF.

V is TRBV3-1 and J is TRBJ2-1; 11 bases agree with TRBD2. This CDR3 has 15 residues. Germline CDR1 is LGHDT and CDR2 is YNNKEL (reference sequence). V shed 6 bases and J 12 bases; nucleotides not matched to a gene: 13. CDR3 protein: CASRLTSGGTMRQFF. Here the CDR3 DNA reads TGTGCCAGCAGACTCACTAGCGGGGGTACAATGAGGCAGTTCTTC.

The CDR3 coding sequence is TGTGCCAGCAGCTTGGAGGCTAGCGGGAGCCACGAGCAGTACTTC. Its protein is CASSLEASGSHEQYF. The V and J genes are TRBV5-5 and TRBJ2-7, with TRBD2 identical over 10 bases. J lost 5 bases, V lost 0 bases, and 5 bases had no gene match. Germline V gives CDR1 SGHKS, CDR2 YYEKEE (reference sequence). The CDR3 covers 15 residues.

This clonotype has only a few counts. The rearrangement joins TRBV5-1 to TRBJ2-1, with D possibly TRBD2 on 6 matching bases. In germline, CDR1 is SGHRS, CDR2 YFSETQ. V was cut by 4 bases and J by 0 bases, with 14 bases left in between. The CDR3 totals 16 residues. DNA for the CDR3: TGCGCCAGCAGCCCGGACGGTAGCGGCTCCTACAATGAGCAGTTCTTC. Its translation is CASSPDGSGSYNEQFF.

CDR3 loop: CASSLPRQGAGETQYF. In DNA, the CDR3 is TGTGCCAGCAGCCTACCTCGCCAGGGGGCAGGGGAGACCCAGTACTTC. The chain recombines TRBV7-8 with TRBJ2-7, with 8 bases matching TRBD1. TRBJ2-5 matches the DNA end more closely, so the J call is doubtful. The CDR3 spans 16 residues. Germline CDR1 is SGHVS and CDR2 is FQNEAQ.

The rearrangement uses TRBV12-3 or TRBV12-4 and TRBJ2-4, with D possibly TRBD2 on 6 matching bases. V was trimmed by 6 bases and J by 0 bases, leaving 9 bases between them. There are 14 residues in the CDR3. The CDR3 reads CASRAGLAKNIQYF. The CDR3 DNA reads as TGTGCCAGCAGGGCGGGACTAGCCAAAAACATTCAGTACTTC.

The chain employs TRBV6-5 and TRBJ1-6; D uncertain. The CDR3 runs 16 residues. V shed 0 bases and J shed 9 bases, with 15 bases lying between them. Germline CDR1 is MNHEY and CDR2 is SVGAGI. CDR3 in DNA: TGTGCCAGCAGTTACTCGATCGGGCCAGACGGTTCACCCCTCCACTTT. Translated, it gives CASSYSIGPDGSPLHF.